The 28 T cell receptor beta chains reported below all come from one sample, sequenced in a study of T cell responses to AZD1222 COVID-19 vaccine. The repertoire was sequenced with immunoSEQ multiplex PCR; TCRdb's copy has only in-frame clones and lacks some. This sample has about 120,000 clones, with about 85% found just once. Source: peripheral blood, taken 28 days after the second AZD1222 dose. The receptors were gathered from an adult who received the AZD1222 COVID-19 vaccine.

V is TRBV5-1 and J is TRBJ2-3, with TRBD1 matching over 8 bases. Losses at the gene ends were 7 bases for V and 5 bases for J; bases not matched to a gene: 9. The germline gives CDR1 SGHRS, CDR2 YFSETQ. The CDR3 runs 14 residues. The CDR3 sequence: CASGMDRVKDTQYF. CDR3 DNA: TGCGCCAGCGGCATGGACAGGGTAAAAGATACGCAGTATTTT.

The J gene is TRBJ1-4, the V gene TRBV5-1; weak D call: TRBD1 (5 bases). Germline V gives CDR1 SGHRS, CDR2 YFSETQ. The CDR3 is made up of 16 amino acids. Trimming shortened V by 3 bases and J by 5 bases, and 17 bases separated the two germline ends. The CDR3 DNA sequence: TGCGCCAGCAGCTCGGGAGGGGCCCAGAGGAATGAAAAACTGTTTTTT. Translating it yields CASSSGGAQRNEKLFF. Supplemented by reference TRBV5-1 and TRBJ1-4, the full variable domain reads KAGVTQTPRYLIKTRGQQVTLSCSPISGHRSVSWYQQTPGQGLQFLFEYFSETQRNKGNFPGRFSGRQFSNSRSEMNVSTLELGDSALYLCASSSGGAQRNEKLFFGSGTQLSVL.

This CDR3 reads CASSQDVAAYNEKLFF. The CDR3, as DNA: TGCGCCAGCAGCCAAGATGTAGCAGCTTACAATGAAAAACTGTTTTTT. The rearrangement joins TRBV4-1 to TRBJ1-4; D remains unclear. The germline gives CDR1 MGHRA, CDR2 YSYEKL. V was shortened by 0 bases and J by 5 bases, with 13 bases between the two germline ends. CDR3 size: 16 residues.

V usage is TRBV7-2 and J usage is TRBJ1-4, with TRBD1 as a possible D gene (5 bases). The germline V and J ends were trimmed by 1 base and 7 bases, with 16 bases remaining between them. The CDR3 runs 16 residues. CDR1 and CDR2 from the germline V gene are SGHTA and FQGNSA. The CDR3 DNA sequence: TGTGCCAGCAGCTTAGATGTTCAGGGTTGGGGTGAAAAACTGTTTTTT. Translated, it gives CASSLDVQGWGEKLFF.

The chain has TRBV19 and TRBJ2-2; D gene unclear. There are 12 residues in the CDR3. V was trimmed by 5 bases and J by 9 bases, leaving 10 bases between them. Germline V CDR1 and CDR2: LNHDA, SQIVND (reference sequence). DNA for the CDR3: TGTGCCAGTAGTCGCGAGGCTTGGGAGCTGTTTTTT. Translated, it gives CASSREAWELFF. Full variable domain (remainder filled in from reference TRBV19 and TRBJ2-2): DGGITQSPKYLFRKEGQNVTLSCEQNLNHDAMYWYRQDPGQGLRLIYYSQIVNDFQKGDIAEGYSVSREKKESFPLTVTSAQKNPTAFYLCASSREAWELFFGEGSRLTVL.

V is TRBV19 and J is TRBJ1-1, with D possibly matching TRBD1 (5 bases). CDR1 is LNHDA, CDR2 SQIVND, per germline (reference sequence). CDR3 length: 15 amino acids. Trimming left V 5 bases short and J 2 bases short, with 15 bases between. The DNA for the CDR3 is TGTGCCAGTAGTTGGGCGGGACGGTCAAACACTGAAGCTTTCTTT. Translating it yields CASSWAGRSNTEAFF.

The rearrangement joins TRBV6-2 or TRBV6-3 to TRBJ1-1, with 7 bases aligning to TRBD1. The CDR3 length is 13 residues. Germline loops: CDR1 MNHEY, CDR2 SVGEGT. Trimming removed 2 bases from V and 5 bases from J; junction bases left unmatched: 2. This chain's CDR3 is CASSYIRGTEAFF. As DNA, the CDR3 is TGTGCCAGCAGTTACATCAGGGGGACTGAAGCTTTCTTT.

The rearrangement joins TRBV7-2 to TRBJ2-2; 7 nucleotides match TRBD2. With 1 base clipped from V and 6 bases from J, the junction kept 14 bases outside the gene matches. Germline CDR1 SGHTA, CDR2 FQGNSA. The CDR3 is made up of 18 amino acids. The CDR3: CASSLEGGEPLSAGELFF. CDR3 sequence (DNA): TGTGCCAGCAGCTTAGAGGGAGGGGAACCCCTCTCCGCCGGGGAGCTGTTTTTT.

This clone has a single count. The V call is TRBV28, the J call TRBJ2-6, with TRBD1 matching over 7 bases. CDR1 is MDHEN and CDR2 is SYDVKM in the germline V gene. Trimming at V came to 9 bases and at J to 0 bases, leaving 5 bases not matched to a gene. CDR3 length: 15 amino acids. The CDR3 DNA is TGTGCCAGTGACTCAGGGGGCTCTGGGGCCAACGTCCTGACTTTC. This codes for CASDSGGSGANVLTF. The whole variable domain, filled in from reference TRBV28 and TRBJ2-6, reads DVKVTQSSRYLVKRTGEKVFLECVQDMDHENMFWYRQDPGLGLRLIYFSYDVKMKEKGDIPEGYSVSREKKERFSLILESASTNQTSMYLCASDSGGSGANVLTFGAGSRLTVL.

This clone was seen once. In nucleotides, the CDR3 is TGTGCTAGTGGTTTGGGTACCGGGGAGCTGTTTTTT. It specifies CASGLGTGELFF. The rearrangement uses TRBV12-5 and TRBJ2-2; no reliable D call. The CDR3 is made up of 12 amino acids. Per the germline V gene, CDR1 is LGHNT and CDR2 is FRNRAP. Trimming left V 1 base short and J 5 bases short, with 2 bases between.

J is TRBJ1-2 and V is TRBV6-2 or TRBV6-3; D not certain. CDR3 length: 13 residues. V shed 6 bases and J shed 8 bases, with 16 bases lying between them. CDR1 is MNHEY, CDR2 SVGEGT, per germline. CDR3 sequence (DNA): TGTGCCAGCAGCTCGCCTCCCGTGAGCGGCTACACCTTC. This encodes CASSSPPVSGYTF.

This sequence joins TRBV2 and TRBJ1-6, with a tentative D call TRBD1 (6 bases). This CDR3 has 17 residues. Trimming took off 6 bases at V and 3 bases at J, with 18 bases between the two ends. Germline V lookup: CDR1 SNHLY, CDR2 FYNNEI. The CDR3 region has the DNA TGTGCCAGCAGAGAACAGGGCCATCCACGCTATAATTCACCCCTCCACTTT. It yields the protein CASREQGHPRYNSPLHF.

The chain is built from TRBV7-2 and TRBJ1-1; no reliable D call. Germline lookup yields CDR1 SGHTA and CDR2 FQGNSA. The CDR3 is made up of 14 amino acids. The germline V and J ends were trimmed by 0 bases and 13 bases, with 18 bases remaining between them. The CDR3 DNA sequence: TGTGCCAGCAGCTTAGCGGAGAGAGTACCCTACGGTTTCTTT. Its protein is CASSLAERVPYGFF.

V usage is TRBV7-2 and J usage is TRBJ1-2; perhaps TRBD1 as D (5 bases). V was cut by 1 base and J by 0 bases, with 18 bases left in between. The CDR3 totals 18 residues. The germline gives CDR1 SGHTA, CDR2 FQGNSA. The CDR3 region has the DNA TGTGCCAGCAGCTTAGTAGGAGGGGAGGCTTATACTAACTATGGCTACACCTTC. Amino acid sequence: CASSLVGGEAYTNYGYTF.

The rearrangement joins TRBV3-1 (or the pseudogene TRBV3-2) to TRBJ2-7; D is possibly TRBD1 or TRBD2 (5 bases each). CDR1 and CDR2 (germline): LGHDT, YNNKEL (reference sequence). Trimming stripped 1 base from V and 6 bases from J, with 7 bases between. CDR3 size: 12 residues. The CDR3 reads CASSQGDLEQYF. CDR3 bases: TGTGCCAGCAGCCAAGGGGACCTCGAGCAGTACTTC.

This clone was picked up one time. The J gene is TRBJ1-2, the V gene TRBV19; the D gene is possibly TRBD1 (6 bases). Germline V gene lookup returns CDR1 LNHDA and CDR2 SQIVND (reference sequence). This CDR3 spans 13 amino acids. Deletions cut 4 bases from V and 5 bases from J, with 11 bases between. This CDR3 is CASSTSTGYGYTF. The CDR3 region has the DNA TGTGCCAGTAGTACATCGACAGGTTATGGCTACACCTTC.

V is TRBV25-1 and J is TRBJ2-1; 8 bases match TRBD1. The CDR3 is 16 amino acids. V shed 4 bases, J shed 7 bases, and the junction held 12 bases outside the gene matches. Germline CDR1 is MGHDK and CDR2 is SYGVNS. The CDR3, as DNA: TGTGCCAGCAGTGCCTTCGACAGGGGAGTTTTGAATGAGCAGTTCTTC. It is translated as CASSAFDRGVLNEQFF.

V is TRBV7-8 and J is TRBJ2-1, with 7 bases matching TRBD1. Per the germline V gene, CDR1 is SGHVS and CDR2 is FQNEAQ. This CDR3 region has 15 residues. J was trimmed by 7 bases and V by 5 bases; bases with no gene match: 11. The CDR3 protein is CASSKQGITENEQFF. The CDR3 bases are TGTGCCAGCAGCAAACAGGGGATTACGGAGAATGAGCAGTTCTTC.

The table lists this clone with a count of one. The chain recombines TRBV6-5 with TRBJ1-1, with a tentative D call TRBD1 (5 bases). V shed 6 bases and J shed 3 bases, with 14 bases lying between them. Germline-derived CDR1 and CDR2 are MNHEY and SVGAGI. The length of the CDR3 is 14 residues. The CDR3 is CASRGWGGYTEAFF. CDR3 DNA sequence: TGTGCCAGCAGGGGTTGGGGGGGGTACACTGAAGCTTTCTTT.

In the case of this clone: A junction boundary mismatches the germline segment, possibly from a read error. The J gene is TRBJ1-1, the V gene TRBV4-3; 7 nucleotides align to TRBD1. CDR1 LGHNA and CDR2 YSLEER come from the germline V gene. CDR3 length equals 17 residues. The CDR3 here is CVSSQDLWGRGDTEAFF. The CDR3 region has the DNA TGCGTCAGCAGCCAAGATCTATGGGGCAGGGGGGACACTGAAGCTTTCTTT.

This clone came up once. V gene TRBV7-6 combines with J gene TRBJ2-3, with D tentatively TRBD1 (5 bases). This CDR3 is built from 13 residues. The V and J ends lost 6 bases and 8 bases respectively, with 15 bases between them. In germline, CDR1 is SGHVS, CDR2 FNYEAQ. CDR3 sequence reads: CASRPRDRSTQYF. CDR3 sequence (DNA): TGTGCCAGCAGGCCCAGGGATAGAAGTACGCAGTATTTT.

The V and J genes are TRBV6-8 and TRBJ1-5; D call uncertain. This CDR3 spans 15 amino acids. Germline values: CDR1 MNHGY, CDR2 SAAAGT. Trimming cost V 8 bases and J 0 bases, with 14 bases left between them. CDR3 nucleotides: TGTGCCAGCCTGACCACCCGATGTAGCAATCAGCCCCAGCATTTT. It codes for CASLTTRCSNQPQHF.

CDR3 residues: CASSEFSGQNQPQHF. The CDR3, as DNA: TGTGCCAGCAGTGAGTTCTCGGGGCAGAATCAGCCCCAGCATTTT. The chain recombines TRBV2 with TRBJ1-5; possibly TRBD1 for D (5 bases). The CDR3 runs to 15 residues. Trimming took 3 bases from V and 4 from J, leaving 13 bases between them. The germline V gene encodes CDR1 SNHLY and CDR2 FYNNEI. Complete variable domain (other parts from reference TRBV2 and TRBJ1-5): EPEVTQTPSHQVTQMGQEVILRCVPISNHLYFYWYRQILGQKVEFLVSFYNNEISEKSEIFDDQFSVERPDGSNFTLKIRSTKLEDSAMYFCASSEFSGQNQPQHFGDGTRLSIL.

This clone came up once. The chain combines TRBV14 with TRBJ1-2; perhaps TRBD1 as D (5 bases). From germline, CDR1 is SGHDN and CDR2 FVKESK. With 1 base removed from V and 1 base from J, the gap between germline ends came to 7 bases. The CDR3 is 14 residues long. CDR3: CASSQGGSNYGYTF. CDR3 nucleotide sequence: TGTGCCAGCAGCCAAGGGGGCAGTAACTATGGCTACACCTTC.

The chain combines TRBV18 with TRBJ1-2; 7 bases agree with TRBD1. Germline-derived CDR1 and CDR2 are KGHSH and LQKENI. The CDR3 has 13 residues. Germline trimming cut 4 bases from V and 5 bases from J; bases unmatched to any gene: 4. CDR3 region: CASSREGQYGYTF. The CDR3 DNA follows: TGTGCCAGCTCACGTGAGGGACAGTATGGCTACACCTTC.

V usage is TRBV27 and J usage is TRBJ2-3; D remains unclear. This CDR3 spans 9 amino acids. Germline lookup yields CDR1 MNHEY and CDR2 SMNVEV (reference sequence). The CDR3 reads CPSTDTQYF. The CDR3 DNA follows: TGTCCAAGCACAGATACGCAGTATTTT.

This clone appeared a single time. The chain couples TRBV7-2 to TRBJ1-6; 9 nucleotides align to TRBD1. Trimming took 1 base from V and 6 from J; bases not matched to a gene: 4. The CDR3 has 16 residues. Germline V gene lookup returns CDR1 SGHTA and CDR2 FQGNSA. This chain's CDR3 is CASSLVWDRVNSPLHF. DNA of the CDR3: TGTGCCAGCAGCTTAGTTTGGGACAGGGTTAATTCACCCCTCCACTTT.

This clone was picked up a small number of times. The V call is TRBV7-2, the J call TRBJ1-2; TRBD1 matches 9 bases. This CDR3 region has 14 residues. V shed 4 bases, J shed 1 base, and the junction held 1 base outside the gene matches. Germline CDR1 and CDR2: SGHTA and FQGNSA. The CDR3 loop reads CASSSTGGNYGYTF. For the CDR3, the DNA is TGTGCCAGCAGCTCGACAGGGGGTAACTATGGCTACACCTTC. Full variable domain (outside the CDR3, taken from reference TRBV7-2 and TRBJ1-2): GAGVSQSPSNKVTEKGKDVELRCDPISGHTALYWYRQSLGQGLEFLIYFQGNSAPDKSGLPSDRFSAERTGGSVSTLTIQRTQQEDSAVYLCASSSTGGNYGYTFGSGTRLTVV.